This TCR beta chain was captured by sequencing in a study of T cell responses to AZD1222 COVID-19 vaccine. Study-level points and caveats: AZD1222 recipients seropositive at baseline numbered only six or seven. Donors were largely white British and mainly female; clonal diversity was possibly underestimated.

TCRdb's table, derived via immunoSEQ multiplex PCR, lists solely in-frame clones and lacks some. This sample yields some 100,000 clones, of which about 90% are seen a single time; around 4.8% belongs to the top ten. CDR1 LGHDT and CDR2 YNNKEL come from the germline V gene (reference sequence). The CDR3 consists of 16 residues. Trimming removed 4 bases at V and 3 bases at J, with 19 bases between. A note on this clone: Antigen: not known.

The chain employs TRBV3-1 (or the pseudogene TRBV3-2) and TRBJ2-7; TRBD1 is a possible D gene (6 bases). Sequenced material: peripheral blood, taken on day 0 of AZD1222 vaccination. This clonotype originated in an adult in good health. The chain's CDR3 is CASSLTPGQLYYEQYF. The DNA for the CDR3 is TGTGCCAGCAGCCTCACTCCCGGACAGCTATACTACGAGCAGTACTTC.